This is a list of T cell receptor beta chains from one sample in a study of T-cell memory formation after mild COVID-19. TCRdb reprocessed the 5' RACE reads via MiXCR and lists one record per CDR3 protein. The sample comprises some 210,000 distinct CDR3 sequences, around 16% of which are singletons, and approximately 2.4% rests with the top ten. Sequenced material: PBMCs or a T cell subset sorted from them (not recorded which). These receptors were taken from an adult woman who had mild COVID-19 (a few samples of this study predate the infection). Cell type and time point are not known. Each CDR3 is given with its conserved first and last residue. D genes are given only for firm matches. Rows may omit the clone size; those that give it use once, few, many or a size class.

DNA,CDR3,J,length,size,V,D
TGTGCCAGCAGCCTGAGACAGGGGAATAGCAATCAGCCCCAGCATTTT,CASSLRQGNSNQPQHF,TRBJ1-5,16,once,TRBV12-3/TRBV12-4,TRBD1
TGCGCCAGCAGCTTGGATGGGCATGTATCACCCCTCCACTTT,CASSLDGHVSPLHF,TRBJ1-6,14,NA,TRBV5-1,NA
TGTGCCAGCTCACCTGACCAATCGGGCTACACCTTC,CASSPDQSGYTF,TRBJ1-2,12,NA,TRBV18,NA
TGTGCCAGCAGTTGGGACAGGACTAATGAAAAACTGTTTTTT,CASSWDRTNEKLFF,TRBJ1-4,14,NA,TRBV27,TRBD1
TGCAGCGTTGAAGTGGAGCGCAATCAGCCCCAGCATTTT,CSVEVERNQPQHF,TRBJ1-5,13,few,TRBV29-1,NA
TGTGCCAGCAGCTTGCCCTTGCGGGAAAGAAGCTACGAGCAGTACTTC,CASSLPLRERSYEQYF,TRBJ2-7,16,NA,TRBV5-5,NA
TGTGCCAGCAGCTTGGAATGGCAGAATGAGCAGTTCTTC,CASSLEWQNEQFF,TRBJ2-1,13,few,TRBV5-5,NA
TGCGCCAGCAGCCAAGCCCCACACAGGGCAACTAATGAAAAACTGTTTTTT,CASSQAPHRATNEKLFF,TRBJ1-4,17,many,TRBV4-1,NA
TGCAGTGCTAGAGATTTGACCACCTCCTACAATGAGCAGTTCTTC,CSARDLTTSYNEQFF,TRBJ2-1,15,few,TRBV20-1,NA
TGTGCCAGTAAGGTCGCAGGGTTAGGCCAAGAGACCCAGTACTTC,CASKVAGLGQETQYF,TRBJ2-5,15,NA,TRBV19,NA
TGTGCCACCACGGAAGCGGGGTCGGCAGATACGCAGTATTTT,CATTEAGSADTQYF,TRBJ2-3,14,NA,TRBV24-1,TRBD2
TGCGCCAGCAGCCCCTTCTCGGGAGGGGGGCTCGACGAGCAGTACTTC,CASSPFSGGGLDEQYF,TRBJ2-7,16,few,TRBV5-1,TRBD2
TGTGCCACCAGTGTGGACAGGAGGGACCCCAATGAGCAGTTCTTC,CATSVDRRDPNEQFF,TRBJ2-1,15,NA,TRBV24-1,NA
TGTGCCAGCAGCCATCCTCTATCCCTCGGACAGGGACAGACCCAGTACTTC,CASSHPLSLGQGQTQYF,TRBJ2-5,17,NA,TRBV7-3,TRBD1
TGTGCCAGCAGCCCCTGGGTGTTCGGAACTGAAGCTTTCTTT,CASSPWVFGTEAFF,TRBJ1-1,14,NA,TRBV14,NA
TGTGCCAGCAGCCCCCGGACAGGTCTCTCCTACGAGCAGTACTTC,CASSPRTGLSYEQYF,TRBJ2-7,15,few,TRBV3-1,TRBD1
TGCGCCAGCAGCCAAGATCGGAACAGGGACTACGAGCAGTACTTC,CASSQDRNRDYEQYF,TRBJ2-7,15,few,TRBV4-1,NA
TGTGCCAGCAATCAGGGTCCCCATCAGCCCCAGCATTTT,CASNQGPHQPQHF,TRBJ1-5,13,NA,TRBV6-1,NA
TGTGCCATCAGTGAGTCCCAGGCTTGGGTGAACTATGGCTACACCTTC,CAISESQAWVNYGYTF,TRBJ1-2,16,NA,TRBV10-3,NA
TGTGCCACCAGTGACCGGGGACTAGCGGGGGAGACCCAGTACTTC,CATSDRGLAGETQYF,TRBJ2-5,15,NA,TRBV24-1,TRBD2
TGCGCCAGCAGCTTGCAACAGGGAGAGACCCAGTACTTC,CASSLQQGETQYF,TRBJ2-5,13,NA,TRBV5-1,NA
TGCAGCGTTGAAGATGGCGCCAATATTGGCACAGATACGCAGTATTTT,CSVEDGANIGTDTQYF,TRBJ2-3,16,many,TRBV29-1,NA
TGTGCCAGCAGTGAAGAGGGGACCCTAATGTACAATGAGCAGTTCTTC,CASSEEGTLMYNEQFF,TRBJ2-1,16,once,TRBV2,NA
TGTGCCACCAATGCAGCCGGCACAGATACGCAGTATTTT,CATNAAGTDTQYF,TRBJ2-3,13,few,TRBV24-1,NA
TGTGCCACCGGGAAAGGCGATACGCAGTATTTT,CATGKGDTQYF,TRBJ2-3,11,few,TRBV24-1,NA
TGCAGCGTCCGGGGGGTGGCAGGTAGCTCCTACGAGCAGTACTTC,CSVRGVAGSSYEQYF,TRBJ2-7,15,NA,TRBV29-1,TRBD2
TGTGCAAGCAACCTTAGACAGGGACGAGGCGGGGAGCTGTTTTTT,CASNLRQGRGGELFF,TRBJ2-2,15,once,TRBV6-2/TRBV6-3,TRBD1
TGTGCCAGCAGCCCCGGGGCAGGGGTTGGCTACACCTTC,CASSPGAGVGYTF,TRBJ1-2,13,NA,TRBV7-9,NA
TGTGCCTGGAGTCACTGGCAGGGAAACACTGAAGCTTTCTTT,CAWSHWQGNTEAFF,TRBJ1-1,14,NA,TRBV30,NA
TGTGCCAGCAGCTCTTTCTTGACAGGGTCCGATACGCAGTATTTT,CASSSFLTGSDTQYF,TRBJ2-3,15,NA,TRBV5-4,TRBD1
TGCGCCAGCAGCGTAGGGAGCACAGATACGCAGTATTTT,CASSVGSTDTQYF,TRBJ2-3,13,NA,TRBV5-1,NA
TGTGCCAGCAGCTTGGGGATAGAGACAGGCAACGAGCAGTTCTTC,CASSLGIETGNEQFF,TRBJ2-1,15,few,TRBV5-4,NA
TGTGCCAGCAGTTCGGTGGGCAATCAGCCCCAGCATTTT,CASSSVGNQPQHF,TRBJ1-5,13,NA,TRBV6-5,NA
TGCGCCAGCAGCCCCCTGGCGGGCAGGGGGCATGACTATGGCTACACCTTC,CASSPLAGRGHDYGYTF,TRBJ1-2,17,NA,TRBV4-1,TRBD1
TGCAGTGCTAGAGACCCCAAGGGACTAGCGGGGGGACCCAATGAGCAGTTCTTC,CSARDPKGLAGGPNEQFF,TRBJ2-1,18,NA,TRBV20-1,TRBD2
TGTGCCAGCAGCTTAGAGTCGGATAGCTCCTACAATGAGCAGTTCTTC,CASSLESDSSYNEQFF,TRBJ2-1,16,few,TRBV7-2,NA
TGTGCCATCGGCGGGACAGGGGCCTACGAGCAGTACTTC,CAIGGTGAYEQYF,TRBJ2-7,13,NA,TRBV10-3,TRBD1
TGTGCCAGCAGTGACCCCGCCCAGACAGGGCGAAGCACAGATACGCAGTATTTT,CASSDPAQTGRSTDTQYF,TRBJ2-3,18,few,TRBV25-1,TRBD1
TGTGCTAGTGGTTTAGCGCGGGAGAGGGAGCTGTTTTTT,CASGLARERELFF,TRBJ2-2,13,NA,TRBV12-5,TRBD2
TGTGCCAGCAGCTTAGGGGCAGGGAGGTCCACTGAAGCTTTCTTT,CASSLGAGRSTEAFF,TRBJ1-1,15,many,TRBV7-6,NA
TGCAGTGCTAGGGACAGGGGAAAACTGTTTTTT,CSARDRGKLFF,TRBJ1-4,11,NA,TRBV20-1,TRBD1
TGTGCCAGCTCGGGGTACCTAGCGTCCTACAATGAGCAGTTCTTC,CASSGYLASYNEQFF,TRBJ2-1,15,many,TRBV6-2/TRBV6-3,NA
TGTGCCAGCAGTAAACATATGGGGGTCCCGTACTTC,CASSKHMGVPYF,TRBJ2-5,12,NA,TRBV12-3/TRBV12-4,NA
TGTGCCACCAGTGATGGACAGGGGCCTAGCGTGCAGTACTTC,CATSDGQGPSVQYF,TRBJ2-7,14,NA,TRBV24-1,TRBD1
TGTGCCAGCTCACCAGGAGAAGGGCGCGAGCAGTACTTC,CASSPGEGREQYF,TRBJ2-7,13,NA,TRBV18,NA
TGCAGCGTCACTCTTAGCTCCTACGAGCAGTACTTC,CSVTLSSYEQYF,TRBJ2-7,12,many,TRBV29-1,NA
TGTGCCAGCAGCTCGAGTCGTGTGGAACACGAGCAGTACTTC,CASSSSRVEHEQYF,TRBJ2-7,14,NA,TRBV7-8,NA
TGTGCCAGCAGCTTGTTCCCGGTAGATACGCAGTATTTT,CASSLFPVDTQYF,TRBJ2-3,13,few,TRBV5-6,NA
TGTGCCAGCAGGATGAACACAGATACGCAGTATTTT,CASRMNTDTQYF,TRBJ2-3,12,few,TRBV12-3/TRBV12-4,NA
TGTGCCAGCAGCACCGATCCTGGGCTAGCGGGAGCCGATGAGCAGTTCTTC,CASSTDPGLAGADEQFF,TRBJ2-1,17,many,TRBV9,TRBD2